These 2 T cell receptor beta chains came from one sample sequenced in a study of blood T cell repertoires in COVID-19 (dated by TCRdb to about 2020). The method behind the library was the immunoSEQ multiplex PCR assay. This immuneACCESS table, as held by TCRdb, lists in-frame sequences with V and J called but not all clones. Of the missing ones, under half trace to an unresolved V gene in checked studies; the others have no known cause. The sample profile shows approximately 210,000 clones; 82% of them were found once. Approximately 3.1% of the sample goes to the ten largest clones. Sequencing input: PBMCs or T cells enriched from blood (not recorded which). Receptors were obtained from a woman aged 55 to 70 who had recovered from COVID-19.

The chain couples TRBV27 to TRBJ2-5; TRBD2 matches at 7 bases. Germline trimming cut 4 bases from V and 1 base from J; bases unmatched to any gene: 3. This CDR3 has 14 amino acids. From germline, CDR1 is MNHEY and CDR2 SMNVEV (reference sequence). The CDR3 DNA reads TGTGCCAGCAGTTCGGGGGGACGCCAAGAGACCCAGTACTTC. It specifies CASSSGGRQETQYF.

The rearrangement uses TRBV30 and TRBJ1-1, with D unresolved. The CDR3 is 13 amino acids. The germline gives CDR1 GTSNPN, CDR2 SVGIG (reference sequence). V lost 2 bases and J 1 base, leaving 8 bases between the germline ends. The CDR3 reads CAWSPRGNTEAFF. CDR3 bases: TGTGCCTGGAGTCCTCGGGGGAACACTGAAGCTTTCTTT.